This T cell receptor (beta chain) was found in a study of metastatic and nonmetastatic thyroid tumors. About the study: It was across blood and tumor or nodule tissue from malignant and benign thyroid patients that repertoires were compared.

Thyroid surgery was preceded by no treatment in any patient. Per the original methods: In papillary thyroid cancer, a distant-metastasis classifier was built using CDR3 differences across clinicopathological groups. TCRdb re-called clones via MiXCR from the PCR reads. These V and J calls derive from TCRdb rather than the authors' analysis. The sample yields roughly 10,000 clones, 35% to 45% seen once. Germline lookup yields CDR1 SGHRS and CDR2 YFSETQ. This CDR3 spans 14 amino acids. Trimming pared 8 bases from V and 0 bases from J, leaving 12 bases between. Whole-study findings and limits: Relative to benign nodules, malignant thyroid tumors were reportedly characterized by significantly elevated TCR beta diversity in blood and tumor.

Details on this clone: The target antigen is unknown.

The receptor was isolated from a female donor with papillary thyroid cancer or a benign thyroid nodule (not recorded which). Some clones in this sample may be carry-over from other donors' samples. J is TRBJ2-1 and V is TRBV5-1; unclear D gene. Sequences were obtained from tumor tissue. The CDR3 region has the DNA TGCGCCAGTAAAGCCCTCTACTCCTACAATGAGCAGTTCTTC. It translates to CASKALYSYNEQFF.